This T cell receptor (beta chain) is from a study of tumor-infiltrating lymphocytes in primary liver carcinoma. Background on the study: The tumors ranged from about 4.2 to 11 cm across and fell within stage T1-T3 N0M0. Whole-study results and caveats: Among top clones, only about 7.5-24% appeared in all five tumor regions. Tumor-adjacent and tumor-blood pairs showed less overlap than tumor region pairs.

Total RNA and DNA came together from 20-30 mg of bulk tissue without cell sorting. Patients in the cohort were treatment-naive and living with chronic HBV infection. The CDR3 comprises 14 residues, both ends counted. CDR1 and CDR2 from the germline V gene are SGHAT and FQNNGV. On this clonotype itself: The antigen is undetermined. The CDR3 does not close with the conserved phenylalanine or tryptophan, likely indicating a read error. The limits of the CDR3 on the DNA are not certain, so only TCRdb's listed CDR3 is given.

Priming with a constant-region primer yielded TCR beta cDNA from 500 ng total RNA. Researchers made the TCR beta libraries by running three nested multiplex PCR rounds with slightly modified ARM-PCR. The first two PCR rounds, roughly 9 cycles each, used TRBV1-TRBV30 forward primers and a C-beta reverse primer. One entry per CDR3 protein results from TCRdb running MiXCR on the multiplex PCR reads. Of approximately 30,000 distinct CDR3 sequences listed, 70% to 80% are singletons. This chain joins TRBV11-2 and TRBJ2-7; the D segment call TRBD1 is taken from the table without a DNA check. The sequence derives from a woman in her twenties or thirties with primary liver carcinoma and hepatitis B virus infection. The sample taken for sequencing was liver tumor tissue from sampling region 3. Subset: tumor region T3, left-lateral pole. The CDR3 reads CASSFPRGGREQYL.